This TCR beta chain was identified in a study of blood T cell repertoires in COVID-19. In the study overall: Spain, Italy and the United States supplied samples that represented acute and convalescent COVID-19. T cells, B-cell-depleted T cells, or PBMCs supplied cDNA or gDNA.

Trimming left V 5 bases short and J 6 bases short, with 14 bases between. The germline V gene encodes CDR1 LNHDA and CDR2 SQIVND (reference sequence). This CDR3 region has 14 residues. Authors' methods: By means of reference gene primer amplification, nucleated cell counts were estimated. Assay: immunoSEQ multiplex PCR; the TCRdb copy retains only in-frame clones and omits some. That table furnishes V, J and clone size, whereas the DNA furnished D and trimming. The sample lists roughly 54,000 clones, 90% occurring once. V is TRBV19 and J is TRBJ2-1; D is possibly TRBD2 (5 bases). The sequenced sample consisted of peripheral blood. The TCR sequence derives from a man aged 45-65 years with acute or convalescent COVID-19. CDR3 bases: TGTGCCAGTAGTGGGAAGGCCAGCGGCAATGAGCAGTTCTTC. It codes for CASSGKASGNEQFF.